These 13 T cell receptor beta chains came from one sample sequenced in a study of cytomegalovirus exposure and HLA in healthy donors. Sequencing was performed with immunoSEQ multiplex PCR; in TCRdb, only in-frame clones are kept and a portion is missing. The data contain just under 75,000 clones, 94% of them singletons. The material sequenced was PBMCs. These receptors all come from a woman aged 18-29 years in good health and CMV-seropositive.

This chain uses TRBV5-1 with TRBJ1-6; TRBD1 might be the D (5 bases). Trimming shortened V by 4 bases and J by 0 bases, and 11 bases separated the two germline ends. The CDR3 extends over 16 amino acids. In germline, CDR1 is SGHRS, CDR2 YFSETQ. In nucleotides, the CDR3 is TGCGCCAGCAGCCCCCTCCAGGGCTCCTATAATTCACCCCTCCACTTT. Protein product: CASSPLQGSYNSPLHF.

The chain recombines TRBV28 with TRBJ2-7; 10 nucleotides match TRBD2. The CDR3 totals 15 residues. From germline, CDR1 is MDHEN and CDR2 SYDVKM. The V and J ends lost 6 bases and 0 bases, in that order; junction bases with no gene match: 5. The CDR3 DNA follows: TGTGCCAGCAGGATAGCGGGGGGCCTCTCCTACGAGCAGTACTTC. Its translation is CASRIAGGLSYEQYF.

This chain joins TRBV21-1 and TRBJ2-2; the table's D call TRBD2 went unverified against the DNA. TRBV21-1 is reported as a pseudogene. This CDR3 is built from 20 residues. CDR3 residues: CASSKVLRDRGHSNTGELFF. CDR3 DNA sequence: TGTGCCAGCAGCAAAGTCTTACGCGACCGCGGGCACTCGAACACCGGGGAGCTGTTTTTT.

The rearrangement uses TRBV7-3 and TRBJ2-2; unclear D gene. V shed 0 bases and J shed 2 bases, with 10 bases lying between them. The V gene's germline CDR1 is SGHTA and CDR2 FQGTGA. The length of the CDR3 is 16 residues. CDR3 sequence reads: CASSLTGYQNTGELFF. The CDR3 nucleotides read TGTGCCAGCAGCTTAACGGGCTACCAAAACACCGGGGAGCTGTTTTTT.

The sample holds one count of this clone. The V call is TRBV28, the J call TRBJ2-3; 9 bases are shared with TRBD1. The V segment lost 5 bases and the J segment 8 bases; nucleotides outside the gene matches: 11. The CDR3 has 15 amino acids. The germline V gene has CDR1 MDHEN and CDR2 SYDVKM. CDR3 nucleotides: TGTGCCAGCAGTCTAACCGGGACAGGGTTTGGTACGCAGTATTTT. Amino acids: CASSLTGTGFGTQYF. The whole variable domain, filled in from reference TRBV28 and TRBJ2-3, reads DVKVTQSSRYLVKRTGEKVFLECVQDMDHENMFWYRQDPGLGLRLIYFSYDVKMKEKGDIPEGYSVSREKKERFSLILESASTNQTSMYLCASSLTGTGFGTQYFGPGTRLTVL.

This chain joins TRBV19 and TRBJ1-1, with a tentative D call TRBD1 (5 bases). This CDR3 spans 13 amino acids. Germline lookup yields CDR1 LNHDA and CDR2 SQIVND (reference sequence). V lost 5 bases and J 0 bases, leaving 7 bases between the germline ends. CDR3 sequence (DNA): TGTGCCAGTAGTCAACAGGTGAACACTGAAGCTTTCTTT. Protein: CASSQQVNTEAFF.

The CDR3 DNA is TGCGCCAGCAGCTTGGTCGTTGGGACTAGCGGGGGGCGTAATACGCAGTATTTT. Amino acids: CASSLVVGTSGGRNTQYF. The chain uses TRBV5-1 and TRBJ2-3; 15 nucleotides align to TRBD2. This CDR3 region has 18 residues. Trimming removed 0 bases from V and 7 bases from J; junction bases left unmatched: 9. Germline-derived CDR1 and CDR2 are SGHRS and YFSETQ.

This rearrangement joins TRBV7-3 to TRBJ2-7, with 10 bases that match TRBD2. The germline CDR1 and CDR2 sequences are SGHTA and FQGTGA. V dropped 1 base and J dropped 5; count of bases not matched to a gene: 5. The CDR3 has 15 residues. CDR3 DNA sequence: TGTGCCAGCAGCTTAAGGCTAGCGGGAGAAAACGAGCAGTACTTC. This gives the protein CASSLRLAGENEQYF. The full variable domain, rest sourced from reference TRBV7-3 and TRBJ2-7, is GAGVSQTPSNKVTEKGKYVELRCDPISGHTALYWYRQSLGQGPEFLIYFQGTGAADDSGLPNDRFFAVRPEGSVSTLKIQRTERGDSAVYLCASSLRLAGENEQYFGPGTRLTVT.

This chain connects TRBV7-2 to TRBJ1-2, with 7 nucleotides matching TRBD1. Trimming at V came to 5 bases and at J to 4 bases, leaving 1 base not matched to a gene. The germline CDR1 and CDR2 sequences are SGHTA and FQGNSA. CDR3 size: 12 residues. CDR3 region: CASSGDSYGYTF. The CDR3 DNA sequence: TGTGCCAGCAGCGGGGACAGCTATGGCTACACCTTC.

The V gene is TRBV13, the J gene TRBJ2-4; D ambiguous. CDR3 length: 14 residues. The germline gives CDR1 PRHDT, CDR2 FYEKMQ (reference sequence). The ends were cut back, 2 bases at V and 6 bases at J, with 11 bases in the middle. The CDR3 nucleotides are TGTGCCAGCAGCTTATTCCCCTCTAGAAACATTCAGTACTTC. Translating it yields CASSLFPSRNIQYF.

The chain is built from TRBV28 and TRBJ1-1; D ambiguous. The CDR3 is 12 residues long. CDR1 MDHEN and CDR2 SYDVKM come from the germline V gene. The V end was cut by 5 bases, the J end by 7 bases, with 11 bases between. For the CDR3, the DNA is TGTGCCAGCAGTGACCCTACGGGTGAAGCTTTCTTT. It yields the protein CASSDPTGEAFF.

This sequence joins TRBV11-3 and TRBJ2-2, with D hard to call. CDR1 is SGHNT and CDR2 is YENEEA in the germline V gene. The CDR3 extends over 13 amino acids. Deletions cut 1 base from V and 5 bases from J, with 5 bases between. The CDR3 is CASSLVNTGELFF. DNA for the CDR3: TGTGCCAGCAGCTTAGTAAATACCGGGGAGCTGTTTTTT.

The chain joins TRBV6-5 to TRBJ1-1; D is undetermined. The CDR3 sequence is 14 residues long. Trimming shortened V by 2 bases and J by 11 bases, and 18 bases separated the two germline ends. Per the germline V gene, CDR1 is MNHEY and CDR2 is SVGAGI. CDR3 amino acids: CASSYPGLPGRAFF. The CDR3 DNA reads TGTGCCAGCAGTTACCCCGGACTTCCCGGGAGGGCTTTCTTT.